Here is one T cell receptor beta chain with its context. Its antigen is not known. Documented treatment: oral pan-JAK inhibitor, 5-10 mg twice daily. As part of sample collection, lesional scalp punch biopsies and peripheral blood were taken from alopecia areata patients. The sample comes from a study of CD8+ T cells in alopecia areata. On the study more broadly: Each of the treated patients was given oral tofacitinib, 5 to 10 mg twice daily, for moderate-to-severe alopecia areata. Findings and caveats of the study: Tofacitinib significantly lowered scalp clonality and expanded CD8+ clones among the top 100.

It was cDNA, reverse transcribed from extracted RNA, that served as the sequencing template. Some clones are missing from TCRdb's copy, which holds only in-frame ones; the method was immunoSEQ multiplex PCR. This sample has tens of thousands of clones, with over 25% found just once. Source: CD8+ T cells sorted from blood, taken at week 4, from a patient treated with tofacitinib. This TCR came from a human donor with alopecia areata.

This CDR3 is CASNLYRDTGELFF. CDR3 in DNA: TGTGCCAGCAACTTATACAGGGACACCGGGGAGCTGTTTTTT. The rearrangement uses TRBV9 and TRBJ2-2; D possibly corresponds to TRBD1 (6 bases). The germline gives CDR1 SGDLS, CDR2 YYNGEE. The V and J ends lost 6 bases and 3 bases respectively, with 12 bases between them. This CDR3 contains 14 residues. Full variable domain (remainder filled in from reference TRBV9 and TRBJ2-2): DSGVTQTPKHLITATGQRVTLRCSPRSGDLSVYWYQQSLDQGLQFLIQYYNGEERAKGNILERFSAQQFPDLHSELNLSSLELGDSALYFCASNLYRDTGELFFGEGSRLTVL.